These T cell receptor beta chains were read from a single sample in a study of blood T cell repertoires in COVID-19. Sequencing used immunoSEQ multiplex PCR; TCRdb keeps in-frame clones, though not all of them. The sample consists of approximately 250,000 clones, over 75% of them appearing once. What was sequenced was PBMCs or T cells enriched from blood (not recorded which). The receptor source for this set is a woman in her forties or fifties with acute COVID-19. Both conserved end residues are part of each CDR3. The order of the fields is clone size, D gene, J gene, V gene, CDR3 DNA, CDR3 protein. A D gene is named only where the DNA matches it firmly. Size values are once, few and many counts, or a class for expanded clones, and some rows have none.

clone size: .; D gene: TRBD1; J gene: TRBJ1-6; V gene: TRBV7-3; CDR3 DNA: TGTGCCAGCAGCTTAAGACCGGGACAGGGCGATTCACCCCTCCACTTT; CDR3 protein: CASSLRPGQGDSPLHF
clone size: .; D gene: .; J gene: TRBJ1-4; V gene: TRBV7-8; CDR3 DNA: TGTGCCAGCAGCTCGGGTACTCCTAATGAAAAACTGTTTTTT; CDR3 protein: CASSSGTPNEKLFF
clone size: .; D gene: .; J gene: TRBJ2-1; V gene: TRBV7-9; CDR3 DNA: TGTGCCAGCAGCTTAGCAAAACAGGAACTCTACAATGAGCAGTTCTTC; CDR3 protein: CASSLAKQELYNEQFF
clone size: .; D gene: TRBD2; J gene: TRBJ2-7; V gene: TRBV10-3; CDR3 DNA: TGTGCCATCAGTGGGGTAGCGGGGCCCGAGCAGTACTTC; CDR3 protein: CAISGVAGPEQYF
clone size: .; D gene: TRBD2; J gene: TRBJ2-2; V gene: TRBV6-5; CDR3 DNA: TGTGCCAGCAGAACCCCGGGGGGGGCCGGGGAGCTGTTTTTT; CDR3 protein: CASRTPGGAGELFF
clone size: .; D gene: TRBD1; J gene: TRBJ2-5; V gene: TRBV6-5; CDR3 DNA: TGTGCCAGCAGGAGGACAGGGGGCGCGGGAGAGACCCAGTACTTC; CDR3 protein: CASRRTGGAGETQYF
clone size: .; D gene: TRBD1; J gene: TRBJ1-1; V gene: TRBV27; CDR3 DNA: TGTGCCAGCAGTTTAGCTCACAGGGGAACTGAAGCTTTCTTT; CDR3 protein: CASSLAHRGTEAFF
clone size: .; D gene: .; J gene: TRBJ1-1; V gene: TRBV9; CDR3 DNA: TGTGCCAGCAGCGTAGTTCAGGGTATGGCTGAAGCTTTCTTT; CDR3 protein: CASSVVQGMAEAFF
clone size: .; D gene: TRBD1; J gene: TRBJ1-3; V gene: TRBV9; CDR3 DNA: TGTGCCAGCAGCGTAGGTCTGGGAAGGGGGCTTGGAAACACCATATATTTT; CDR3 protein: CASSVGLGRGLGNTIYF
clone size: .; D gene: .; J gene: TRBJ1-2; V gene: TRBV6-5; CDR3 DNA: TGTGCCAGCTTTTCGGGGTTCCTTAACTATGGCTACACCTTC; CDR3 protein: CASFSGFLNYGYTF
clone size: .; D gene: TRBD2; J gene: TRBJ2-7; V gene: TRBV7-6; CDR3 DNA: TGTGCCAGCAGCCCAGCGATGACTAGCGGGGGGGCCCCTTTTGAGCAGTACTTC; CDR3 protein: CASSPAMTSGGAPFEQYF
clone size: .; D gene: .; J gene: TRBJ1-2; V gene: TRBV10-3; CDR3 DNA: TGTGCCATCAGCATCATACAAGCAGGGGACCCTACCTTC; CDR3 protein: CAISIIQAGDPTF
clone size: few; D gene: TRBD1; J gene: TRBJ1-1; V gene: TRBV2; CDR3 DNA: TGTGCCAGCAGTGAATTCGGGACAGGGATTGGCACTGAAGCTTTCTTT; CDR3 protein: CASSEFGTGIGTEAFF
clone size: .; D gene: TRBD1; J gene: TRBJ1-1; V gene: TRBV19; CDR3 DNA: TGTGCCAGTAGTATTACAGGGGGGAACACTGAAGCTTTCTTT; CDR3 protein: CASSITGGNTEAFF
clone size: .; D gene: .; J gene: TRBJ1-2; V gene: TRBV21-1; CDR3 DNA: TGTGCCAGCAGCAACCCCCCGGGACAGTGGAGTACTACGAGCTATGGCTACACCTTC; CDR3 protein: CASSNPPGQWSTTSYGYTF